This T cell receptor (beta chain) is from a study of cytomegalovirus exposure and HLA in healthy donors. About the study: Most donors, roughly 77% of a few hundred genotyped, fell in the Caucasian-associated ancestry cluster. Whole-study results and caveats: Relative to equally common others, HLA-associated TCR beta chains showed greater clonal expansion in a later analysis. As was reported, the classifier diagnosed cytomegalovirus status with high specificity and sensitivity.

The V end lost 4 bases, the J end lost 3 bases, and 15 bases lay between the germline ends. Germline values: CDR1 LNHDA, CDR2 SQIVND (reference sequence). The CDR3 has 15 residues. Turning to this clone: Its antigen remains unidentified.

In the PCR, 60 Vbeta and 13 Jbeta primers were used. Original processing methods: Per a later analysis, the number of unique TCR beta chains was some 80 million, of which 8.5 million to 11 million were shared. Sequenced by immunoSEQ multiplex PCR; TCRdb stores in-frame clones only, minus some. V, J and clone size derive from that table, while D and trimming were established from the DNA sequence. This repertoire includes around 140,000 clones. The sequence was collected from a woman aged 40 to 50 in good health and CMV-seropositive. Sequenced input: PBMCs. The V call is TRBV19, the J call TRBJ1-2; unclear D gene. The chain's CDR3 is CASSTFTREHYGYTF. The CDR3 nucleotides are TGTGCCAGTAGTACGTTTACACGGGAGCACTATGGCTACACCTTC.